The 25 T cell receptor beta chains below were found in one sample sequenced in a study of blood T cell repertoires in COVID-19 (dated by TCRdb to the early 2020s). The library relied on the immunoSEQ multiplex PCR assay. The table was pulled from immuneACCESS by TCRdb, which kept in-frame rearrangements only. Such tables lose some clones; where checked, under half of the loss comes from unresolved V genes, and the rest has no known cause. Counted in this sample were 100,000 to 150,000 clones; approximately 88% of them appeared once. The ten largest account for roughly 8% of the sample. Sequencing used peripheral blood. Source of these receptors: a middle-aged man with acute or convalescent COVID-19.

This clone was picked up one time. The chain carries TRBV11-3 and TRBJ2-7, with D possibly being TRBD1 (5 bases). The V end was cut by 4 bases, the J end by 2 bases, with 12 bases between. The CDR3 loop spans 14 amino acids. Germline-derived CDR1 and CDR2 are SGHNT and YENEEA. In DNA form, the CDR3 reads TGTGCCAGCAGCTCTAAGGACATCCCCTACGAGCAGTACTTC. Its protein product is CASSSKDIPYEQYF.

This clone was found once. CDR3 loop: CVRSLWGGPEGYEQYF. The CDR3 nucleotides read TGTGTCAGAAGCTTATGGGGGGGGCCCGAGGGCTACGAGCAGTACTTC. This sequence joins TRBV7-5 and TRBJ2-7; the tabulated D call, TRBD2, remains unverified against the DNA. TRBV7-5 corresponds to a pseudogene. The length of the CDR3 is 16 residues.

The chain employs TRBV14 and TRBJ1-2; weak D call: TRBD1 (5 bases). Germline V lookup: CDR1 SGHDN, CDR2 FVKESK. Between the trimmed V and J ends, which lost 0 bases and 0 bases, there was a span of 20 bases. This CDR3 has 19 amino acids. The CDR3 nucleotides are TGTGCCAGCAGCCAAGATTTCCGGACAACGGCGTTAGCTAACTATGGCTACACCTTC. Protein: CASSQDFRTTALANYGYTF.

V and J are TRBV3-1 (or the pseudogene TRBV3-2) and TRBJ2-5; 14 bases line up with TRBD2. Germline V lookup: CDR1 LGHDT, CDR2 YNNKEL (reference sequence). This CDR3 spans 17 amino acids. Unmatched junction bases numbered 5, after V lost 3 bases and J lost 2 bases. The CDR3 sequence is CASSHFGLAGGQETQYF. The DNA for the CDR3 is TGTGCCAGCAGCCACTTCGGACTAGCGGGAGGTCAAGAGACCCAGTACTTC.

The CDR3 loop is CASSPRGRSPLHF. In DNA, the CDR3 is TGTGCCAGCTCACCGAGGGGGCGGTCACCCCTCCACTTT. J is TRBJ1-6 and V is TRBV18; 7 nucleotides match TRBD1. V was pared by 3 bases and J by 10 bases, with 3 bases of the junction left unmatched. Germline CDR1 and CDR2: KGHSH and LQKENI. The CDR3 consists of 13 residues.

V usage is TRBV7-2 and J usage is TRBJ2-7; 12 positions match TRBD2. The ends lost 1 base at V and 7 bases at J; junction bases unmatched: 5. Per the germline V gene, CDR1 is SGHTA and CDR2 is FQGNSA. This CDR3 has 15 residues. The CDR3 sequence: CASSLVLAGGWEQYF. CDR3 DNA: TGTGCCAGCAGCTTAGTTCTAGCGGGAGGGTGGGAGCAGTACTTC.

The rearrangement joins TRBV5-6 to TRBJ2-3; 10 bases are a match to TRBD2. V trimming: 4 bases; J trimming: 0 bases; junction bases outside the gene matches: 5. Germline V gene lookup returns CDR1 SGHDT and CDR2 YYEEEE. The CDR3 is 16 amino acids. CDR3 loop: CASSPPGLASTDTQYF. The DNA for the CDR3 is TGTGCCAGCAGCCCGCCGGGACTAGCGAGCACAGATACGCAGTATTTT. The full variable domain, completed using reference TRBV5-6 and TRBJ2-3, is DAGVTQSPTHLIKTRGQQVTLRCSPKSGHDTVSWYQQALGQGPQFIFQYYEEEERQRGNFPDRFSGHQFPNYSSELNVNALLLGDSALYLCASSPPGLASTDTQYFGPGTRLTVL.

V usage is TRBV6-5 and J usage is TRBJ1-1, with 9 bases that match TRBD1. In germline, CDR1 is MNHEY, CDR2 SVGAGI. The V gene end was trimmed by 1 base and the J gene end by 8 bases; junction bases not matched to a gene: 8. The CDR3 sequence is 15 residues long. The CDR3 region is CASSYYNRDRDEAFF. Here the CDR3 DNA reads TGTGCCAGCAGTTACTACAACCGGGACAGGGACGAAGCTTTCTTT.

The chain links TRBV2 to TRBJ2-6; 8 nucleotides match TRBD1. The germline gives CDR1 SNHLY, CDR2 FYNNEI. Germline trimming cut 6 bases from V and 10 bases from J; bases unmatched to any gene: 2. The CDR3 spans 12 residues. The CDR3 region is CASRGDRNVLTF. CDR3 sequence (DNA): TGTGCCAGCAGGGGGGACAGGAACGTCCTGACTTTC.

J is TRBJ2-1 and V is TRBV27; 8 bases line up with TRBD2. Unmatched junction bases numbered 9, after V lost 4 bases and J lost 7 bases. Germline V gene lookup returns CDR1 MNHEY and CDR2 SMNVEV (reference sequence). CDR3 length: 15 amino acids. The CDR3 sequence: CASSSFGTSSNEQFF. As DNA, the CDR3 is TGTGCCAGCAGTTCTTTCGGGACTAGTTCTAATGAGCAGTTCTTC.

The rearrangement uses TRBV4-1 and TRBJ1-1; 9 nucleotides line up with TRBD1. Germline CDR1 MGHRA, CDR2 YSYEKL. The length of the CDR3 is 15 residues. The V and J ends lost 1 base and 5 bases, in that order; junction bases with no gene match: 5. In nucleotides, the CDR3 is TGCGCCAGCAGCCAAGCCGGGACAGGGCGGACTGAAGCTTTCTTT. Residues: CASSQAGTGRTEAFF.

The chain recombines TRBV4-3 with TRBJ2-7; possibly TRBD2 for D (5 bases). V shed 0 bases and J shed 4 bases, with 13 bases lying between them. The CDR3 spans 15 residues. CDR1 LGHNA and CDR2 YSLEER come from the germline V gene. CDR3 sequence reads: CASSQDLDYGYEQYF. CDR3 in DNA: TGCGCCAGCAGCCAAGATCTCGACTACGGGTACGAGCAGTACTTC.

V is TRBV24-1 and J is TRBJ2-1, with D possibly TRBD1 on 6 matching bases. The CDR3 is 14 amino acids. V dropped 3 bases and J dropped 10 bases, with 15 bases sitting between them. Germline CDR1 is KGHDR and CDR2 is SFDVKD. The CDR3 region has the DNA TGTGCCACCAGTGATATACAGGGCCGGAGCGAGCAGTTCTTC. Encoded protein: CATSDIQGRSEQFF.

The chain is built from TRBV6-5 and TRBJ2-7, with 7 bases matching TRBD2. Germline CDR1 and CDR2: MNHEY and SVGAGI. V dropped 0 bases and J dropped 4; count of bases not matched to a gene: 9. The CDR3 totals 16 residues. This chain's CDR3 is CASSYSSLSGGYEQYF. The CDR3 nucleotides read TGTGCCAGCAGTTACTCTTCGCTTTCGGGGGGATACGAGCAGTACTTC.

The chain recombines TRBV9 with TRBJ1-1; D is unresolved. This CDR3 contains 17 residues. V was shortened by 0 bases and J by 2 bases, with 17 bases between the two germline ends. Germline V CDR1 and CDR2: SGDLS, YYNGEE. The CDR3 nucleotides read TGTGCCAGCAGCGTAGATGGAGGAGGGTGGAAAAACACTGAAGCTTTCTTT. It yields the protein CASSVDGGGWKNTEAFF. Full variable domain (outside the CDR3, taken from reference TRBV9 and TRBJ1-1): DSGVTQTPKHLITATGQRVTLRCSPRSGDLSVYWYQQSLDQGLQFLIQYYNGEERAKGNILERFSAQQFPDLHSELNLSSLELGDSALYFCASSVDGGGWKNTEAFFGQGTRLTVV.

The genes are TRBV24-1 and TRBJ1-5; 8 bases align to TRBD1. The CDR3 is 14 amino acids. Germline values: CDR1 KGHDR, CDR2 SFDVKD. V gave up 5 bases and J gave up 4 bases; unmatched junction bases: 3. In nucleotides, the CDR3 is TGTGCCACCAGTGGGACAGGGAATAATCAGCCCCAGCATTTT. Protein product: CATSGTGNNQPQHF.

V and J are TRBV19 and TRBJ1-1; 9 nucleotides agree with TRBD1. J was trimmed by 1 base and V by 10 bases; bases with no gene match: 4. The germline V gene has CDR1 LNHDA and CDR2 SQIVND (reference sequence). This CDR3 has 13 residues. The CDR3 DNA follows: TGTGCCACCACAGGGGGCTGGAACACTGAAGCTTTCTTT. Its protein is CATTGGWNTEAFF.

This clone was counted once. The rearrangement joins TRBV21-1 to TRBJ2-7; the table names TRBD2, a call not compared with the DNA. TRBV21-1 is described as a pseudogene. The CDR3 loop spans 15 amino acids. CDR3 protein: CASSKPREASYEQYF. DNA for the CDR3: TGTGCCAGCAGCAAGCCCCGGGAGGCCTCCTACGAGCAGTACTTC.

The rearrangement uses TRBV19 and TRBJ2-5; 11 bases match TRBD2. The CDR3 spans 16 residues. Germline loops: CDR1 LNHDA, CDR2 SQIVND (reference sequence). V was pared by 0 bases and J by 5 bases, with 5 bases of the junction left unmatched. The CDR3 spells CASSIDLAGGGETQYF. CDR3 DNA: TGTGCCAGTAGTATAGATCTAGCGGGAGGTGGGGAGACCCAGTACTTC.

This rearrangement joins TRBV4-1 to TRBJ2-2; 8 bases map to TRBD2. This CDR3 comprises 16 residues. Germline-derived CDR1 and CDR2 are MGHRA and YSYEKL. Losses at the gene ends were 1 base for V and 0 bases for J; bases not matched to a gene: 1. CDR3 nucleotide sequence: TGCGCCAGCAGCCAAGTCGGGGGGGCGAACACCGGGGAGCTGTTTTTT. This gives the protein CASSQVGGANTGELFF.

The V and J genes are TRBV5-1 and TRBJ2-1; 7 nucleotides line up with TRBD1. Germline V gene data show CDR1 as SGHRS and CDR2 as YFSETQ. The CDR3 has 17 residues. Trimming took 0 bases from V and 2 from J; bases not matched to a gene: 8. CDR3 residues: CASSLAGTDSTYNEQFF. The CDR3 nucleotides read TGCGCCAGCAGCTTGGCCGGGACAGATAGCACCTACAATGAGCAGTTCTTC.

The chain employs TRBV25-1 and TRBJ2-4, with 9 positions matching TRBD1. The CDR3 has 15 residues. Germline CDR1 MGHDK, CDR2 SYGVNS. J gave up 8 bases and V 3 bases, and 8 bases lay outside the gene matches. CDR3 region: CASSDPGQGGDIQYF. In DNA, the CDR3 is TGTGCCAGCAGTGACCCGGGACAGGGAGGGGACATTCAGTACTTC.

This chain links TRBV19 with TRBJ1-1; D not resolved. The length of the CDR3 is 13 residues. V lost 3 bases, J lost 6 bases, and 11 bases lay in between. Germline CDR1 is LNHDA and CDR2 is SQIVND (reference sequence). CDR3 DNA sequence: TGTGCCAGTAGTATTGTCGGGTTTGCTGAAGCTTTCTTT. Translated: CASSIVGFAEAFF.

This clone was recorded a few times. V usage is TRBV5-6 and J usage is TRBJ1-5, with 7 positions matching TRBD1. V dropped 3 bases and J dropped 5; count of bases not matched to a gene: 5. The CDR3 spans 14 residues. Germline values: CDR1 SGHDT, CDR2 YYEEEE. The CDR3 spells CASSSDRADQPQHF. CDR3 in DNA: TGTGCCAGCAGCTCCGACAGGGCCGATCAGCCCCAGCATTTT. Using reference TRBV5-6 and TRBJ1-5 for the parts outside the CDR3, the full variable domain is DAGVTQSPTHLIKTRGQQVTLRCSPKSGHDTVSWYQQALGQGPQFIFQYYEEEERQRGNFPDRFSGHQFPNYSSELNVNALLLGDSALYLCASSSDRADQPQHFGDGTRLSIL.

CDR3 amino acids: CASSDPGGQGLSPLHF. Here the CDR3 DNA reads TGTGCCAGCAGTGACCCCGGGGGGCAGGGGCTATCACCCCTCCACTTT. V gene TRBV6-4 combines with J gene TRBJ1-6, with a weak D call TRBD1 (6 bases). V was shortened by 2 bases and J by 10 bases, with 18 bases between the two germline ends. In germline, CDR1 is MRHNA, CDR2 SNTAGT. The CDR3 spans 16 residues.